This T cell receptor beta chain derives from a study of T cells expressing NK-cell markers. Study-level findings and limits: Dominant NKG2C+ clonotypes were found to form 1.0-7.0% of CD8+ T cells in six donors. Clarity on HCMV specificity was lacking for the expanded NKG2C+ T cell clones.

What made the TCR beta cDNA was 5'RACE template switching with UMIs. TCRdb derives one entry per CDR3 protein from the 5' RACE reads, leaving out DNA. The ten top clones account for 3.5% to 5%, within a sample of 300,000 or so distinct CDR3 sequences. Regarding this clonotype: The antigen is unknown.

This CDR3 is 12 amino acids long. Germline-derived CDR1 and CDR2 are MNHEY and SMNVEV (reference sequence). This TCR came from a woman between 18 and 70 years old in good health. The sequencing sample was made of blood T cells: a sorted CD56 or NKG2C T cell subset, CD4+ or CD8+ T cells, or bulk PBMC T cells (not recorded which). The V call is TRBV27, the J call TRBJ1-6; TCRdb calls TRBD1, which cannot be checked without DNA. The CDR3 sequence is CASRTGPATLHF.